These T cell receptor beta chains were read from a single sample in a study of cytomegalovirus exposure and HLA in healthy donors. Some clones are missing from TCRdb's copy, which holds only in-frame ones; the method was immunoSEQ multiplex PCR. Counted here are approximately 200,000 clones, 79% occurring once; the ten biggest clones make up around 1.6%. Sequenced input: PBMCs. These receptors were taken from a girl between 10 and 17 years old in good health and CMV-seropositive. Each CDR3 is given with its conserved first and last residue. A D gene is named only where the DNA matches it firmly. Clone size is stated in some rows and not others, as once, few, many or a class when expanded.

-	TRBV7-9	TRBJ2-1	-	CASSLGQNNEQFF	TGTGCCAGCAGCTTAGGACAGAACAATGAGCAGTTCTTC
-	TRBV19	TRBJ1-2	TRBD1	CASSIPGQQYYGYTF	TGTGCCAGTAGTATCCCGGGACAGCAATACTATGGCTACACCTTC
once	TRBV5-1	TRBJ1-1	-	CASSLPRPDAEAFF	TGCGCCAGCAGCTTGCCCAGGCCTGACGCTGAAGCTTTCTTT
-	TRBV9	TRBJ2-2	-	CASSVPPGRVDVNTGELFF	TGTGCCAGCAGCGTCCCGCCGGGCAGGGTGGATGTTAACACCGGGGAGCTGTTTTTT
once	TRBV30	TRBJ1-2	-	CAWWGGIFGYTF	TGTGCCTGGTGGGGGGGGATTTTTGGCTACACCTTC
-	TRBV5-1	TRBJ2-1	TRBD2	CASSSLAGGGWNEQFF	TGCGCCAGCAGCTCCTTAGCGGGGGGAGGGTGGAATGAGCAGTTCTTC
-	TRBV10-3	TRBJ1-3	-	CAISVAAYSGNTIYF	TGTGCCATCAGTGTGGCGGCCTACTCTGGAAACACCATATATTTT
few	TRBV6-5	TRBJ1-6	-	CASSPGTYNSPLHF	TGTGCCAGCAGCCCAGGAACCTATAATTCACCCCTCCACTTT
-	TRBV18	TRBJ2-1	-	CASSGPIVDEQFF	TGTGCCAGCTCAGGGCCCATTGTTGATGAGCAGTTCTTC
-	TRBV10-2	TRBJ2-7	TRBD2	CASSESYGGAYEQYF	TGCGCCAGCAGTGAGTCTTACGGGGGGGCCTACGAGCAGTACTTC
-	TRBV29-1	TRBJ2-1	TRBD2	CSGSGGASEQFF	TGCAGCGGTAGCGGGGGGGCCAGTGAGCAGTTCTTC
-	TRBV6-6	TRBJ1-1	-	CASSYSGGGTEAFF	TGTGCCAGCAGTTACTCGGGGGGAGGAACTGAAGCTTTCTTT
-	TRBV25-1	TRBJ1-4	-	CASSEFSLGGGNEKLFF	TGTGCCAGCAGTGAATTTTCGCTGGGGGGTGGTAATGAAAAACTGTTTTTT
-	TRBV30	TRBJ2-3	TRBD1	CAWSVQGGLGGTQYF	TGTGCCTGGAGTGTACAGGGGGGCCTAGGAGGTACGCAGTATTTT
-	TRBV7-8	TRBJ2-1	-	CASSLGESSYNEQFF	TGTGCCAGCAGCTTAGGAGAAAGCTCCTACAATGAGCAGTTCTTC
-	TRBV6-1	TRBJ2-5	-	CASSEGGAQETQYF	TGTGCCAGCAGCGAAGGGGGAGCCCAAGAGACCCAGTACTTC
-	TRBV5-5	TRBJ1-5	-	CASSREVVQYSNQPQHF	TGTGCCAGCAGCAGGGAGGTCGTCCAATATAGCAATCAGCCCCAGCATTTT
-	TRBV11-3	TRBJ2-7	-	CASSLAGHTAYEQYF	TGTGCCAGCAGCTTAGCCGGACACACGGCCTACGAGCAGTACTTC
-	TRBV5-4	TRBJ2-5	TRBD1	CASSTRTRGLETQYF	TGTGCCAGCAGCACCCGGACGAGGGGGCTAGAGACCCAGTACTTC
-	TRBV9	TRBJ1-2	-	CASSVGGNGYTF	TGTGCCAGCAGCGTGGGAGGAAATGGCTACACCTTC
-	TRBV6-5	TRBJ2-6	-	CASSYAGSGANVLTF	TGTGCCAGCAGTTACGCAGGGTCTGGGGCCAACGTCCTGACTTTC
-	TRBV4-1	TRBJ1-2	TRBD1	CASSPPTGPVGYTF	TGCGCCAGCAGCCCCCCGACAGGGCCCGTTGGCTACACCTTC
-	TRBV9	TRBJ2-1	TRBD1	CASTSRTGGGNEQFF	TGTGCCAGCACCTCGCGGACAGGGGGTGGTAATGAGCAGTTCTTC
few	TRBV29-1	TRBJ2-2	TRBD1	CSGGQGLNTGELFF	TGCAGCGGCGGACAGGGACTGAACACCGGGGAGCTGTTTTTT
-	TRBV6-1	TRBJ1-2	-	CASSEARLGVNPYGYTF	TGTGCCAGCAGTGAAGCAAGGTTAGGGGTTAATCCCTATGGCTACACCTTC
-	TRBV30	TRBJ2-7	TRBD1	CAWSAGTGDYEQYF	TGTGCCTGGAGTGCCGGGACAGGGGATTACGAGCAGTACTTC
few	TRBV4-3	TRBJ2-7	TRBD1	CASSMGQGAPYEQYF	TGCGCCAGCAGTATGGGACAGGGGGCACCCTACGAGCAGTACTTC
-	TRBV4-1	TRBJ2-3	TRBD1	CASSQGPRDRGDTQYF	TGCGCCAGCAGCCAAGGACCCCGGGACAGGGGCGATACGCAGTATTTT
-	TRBV7-4	TRBJ1-6	TRBD1	CASSSEDRGNSPLHF	TGTGCCAGCAGCTCCGAAGACAGGGGGAATTCACCCCTCCACTTT
-	TRBV19	TRBJ2-5	-	CASSIVEGLETQYF	TGTGCCAGTAGTATAGTGGAGGGGTTGGAGACCCAGTACTTC
-	TRBV6-6	TRBJ1-1	-	CASSYPEDEAFF	TGTGCCAGCAGTTACCCGGAGGATGAAGCTTTCTTT
-	TRBV5-1	TRBJ2-1	TRBD2	CASSLTGTSGNEQFF	TGCGCCAGCAGCTTAACCGGGACTAGCGGCAATGAGCAGTTCTTC
-	TRBV27	TRBJ1-4	-	CARREVNEKLFF	TGTGCCAGGCGGGAGGTCAATGAAAAACTGTTTTTT
-	TRBV27	TRBJ1-1	-	CASSLIAGFHTEAFF	TGTGCCAGCAGTTTAATCGCGGGATTCCACACTGAAGCTTTCTTT
-	TRBV18	TRBJ2-3	-	CASSPPQTVTDTQYF	TGTGCCAGCTCACCACCGCAAACAGTCACAGATACGCAGTATTTT
-	TRBV27	TRBJ1-5	TRBD1	CASSQGATLRNQPQHF	TGTGCCAGCAGTCAGGGGGCGACCCTTCGGAATCAGCCCCAGCATTTT
-	TRBV19	TRBJ2-2	-	CASSWQVNTGELFF	TGTGCCAGTAGTTGGCAGGTTAACACCGGGGAGCTGTTTTTT
once	TRBV6-5	TRBJ1-2	-	CASSWSLNYGYTF	TGTGCCAGCAGTTGGAGCCTTAACTATGGCTACACCTTC
-	TRBV10-3	TRBJ2-7	-	CAISEGGGPYEQYF	TGTGCCATCAGTGAAGGTGGCGGTCCCTACGAGCAGTACTTC
-	TRBV23-1	TRBJ1-3	-	CASSQLKGGGKTIYF	TGCGCCAGCAGTCAGCTCAAGGGAGGGGGAAAGACCATATATTTT
-	TRBV5-1	TRBJ2-1	TRBD1	CASSAGQARNEQFF	TGCGCCAGCAGCGCGGGACAGGCTCGGAATGAGCAGTTCTTC
-	TRBV5-4	TRBJ1-2	-	CASSLFLGAEGYGYTF	TGTGCCAGCAGCTTGTTTCTGGGGGCTGAGGGCTATGGCTACACCTTC
-	TRBV14	TRBJ1-6	-	CASSHRRDIARVGSPLHF	TGTGCCAGCAGCCATCGCCGGGACATAGCTAGAGTTGGGTCACCCCTCCACTTT
-	TRBV5-1	TRBJ2-3	TRBD2	CASSSGLAGGLPASTDTQYF	TGCGCCAGCAGCTCTGGACTAGCGGGGGGCTTACCTGCTAGCACAGATACGCAGTATTTT
-	TRBV6-1	TRBJ2-2	TRBD2	CASQLAGGPTGELFF	TGTGCCAGCCAACTAGCGGGGGGGCCCACCGGGGAGCTGTTTTTT
-	TRBV18	TRBJ2-7	-	CASSPRDGVDEQYF	TGTGCCAGCTCACCACGCGACGGGGTAGACGAGCAGTACTTC
once	TRBV4-1	TRBJ2-7	TRBD1	CASSPGQGRSYEQYF	TGCGCCAGCAGCCCAGGACAGGGAAGGTCCTACGAGCAGTACTTC
-	TRBV4-2	TRBJ2-2	TRBD1	CASSRDREAGELFF	TGTGCCAGCAGTCGGGACAGGGAAGCCGGGGAGCTGTTTTTT
-	TRBV5-1	TRBJ2-5	-	CASSLGQRETQYF	TGCGCCAGCAGCTTGGGACAGAGGGAGACCCAGTACTTC
-	TRBV19	TRBJ2-2	TRBD2	CASMTSGGASTGELFF	TGTGCCAGCATGACTAGCGGGGGGGCAAGCACCGGGGAGCTGTTTTTT
-	TRBV27	TRBJ2-2	TRBD1	CASRRDRVSGTGELFF	TGTGCCAGCAGACGAGACAGGGTTTCGGGCACCGGGGAGCTGTTTTTT
-	TRBV10-1	TRBJ2-3	-	CASSEWGPGTQYF	TGCGCCAGCAGTGAGTGGGGGCCTGGGACGCAGTATTTT
once	TRBV6-1	TRBJ2-7	-	CASSVPETYEQYF	TGTGCCAGCAGTGTCCCGGAGACCTACGAGCAGTACTTC
-	TRBV4-1	TRBJ2-7	TRBD2	CASSQAGGGNEQYF	TGCGCCAGCAGCCAAGCTGGGGGGGGAAACGAGCAGTACTTC
few	TRBV27	TRBJ2-7	TRBD1	CASSLSRTGSHEQYF	TGTGCCAGCAGTTTATCCCGGACAGGGTCCCACGAGCAGTACTTC
-	TRBV5-1	TRBJ2-3	-	CASVGGAAGDTDTQYF	TGCGCCAGCGTCGGCGGGGCGGCCGGAGACACAGATACGCAGTATTTT
-	TRBV21-1	TRBJ1-4	-	CALAGRGNEKLFF	TGTGCCCTGGCGGGGAGGGGGAATGAAAAACTGTTTTTT
-	TRBV9	TRBJ2-5	TRBD2	CASSVGRVSGGNQETQYF	TGTGCCAGCAGCGTAGGACGGGTCAGCGGGGGGAACCAAGAGACCCAGTACTTC
few	TRBV19	TRBJ2-2	-	CASSIGFGDTGELFF	TGTGCCAGTAGTATCGGGTTCGGGGACACCGGGGAGCTGTTTTTT
-	TRBV15	TRBJ2-3	-	CAISRAGSTDTQYF	TGTGCCATATCCCGCGCGGGGAGCACAGATACGCAGTATTTT